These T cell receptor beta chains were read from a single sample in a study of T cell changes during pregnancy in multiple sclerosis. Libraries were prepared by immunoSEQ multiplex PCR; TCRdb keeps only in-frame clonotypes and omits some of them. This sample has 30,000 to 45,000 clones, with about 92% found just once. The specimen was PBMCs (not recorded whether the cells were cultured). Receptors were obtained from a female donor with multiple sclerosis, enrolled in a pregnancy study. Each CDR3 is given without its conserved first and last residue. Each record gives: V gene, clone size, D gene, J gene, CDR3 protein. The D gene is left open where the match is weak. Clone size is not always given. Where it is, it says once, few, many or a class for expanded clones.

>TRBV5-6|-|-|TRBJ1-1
ASSLGTEMNTEAF
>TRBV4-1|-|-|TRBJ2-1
ASTLTTSSYNEQF
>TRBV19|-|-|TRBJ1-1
ASSIEGGDTEAF
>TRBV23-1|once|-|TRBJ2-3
ASKSRTQY
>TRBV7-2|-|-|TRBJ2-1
ASSLQGWEQF
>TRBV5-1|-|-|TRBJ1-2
ASSPSVGNYGYT
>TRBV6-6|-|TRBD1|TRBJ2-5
ASSQPGTGEGETQY
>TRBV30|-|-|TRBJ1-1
AWGRVNTEAF
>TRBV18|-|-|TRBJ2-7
ASSPGYSYEQY
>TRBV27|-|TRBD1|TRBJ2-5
ASSSERDRGETQY
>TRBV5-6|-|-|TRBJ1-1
ASSLKGAFMNTEAF
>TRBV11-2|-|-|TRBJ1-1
ASSLGLRKNTEAF
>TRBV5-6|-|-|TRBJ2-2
ASSLDREWTGELF
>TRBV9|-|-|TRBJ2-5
ASSVAQGSETQY
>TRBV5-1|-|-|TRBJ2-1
ASSLDYYNEQF
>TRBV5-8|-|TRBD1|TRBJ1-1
ASSWNRGPLDTEAF
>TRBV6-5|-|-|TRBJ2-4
ASSGPSGAKNIQY
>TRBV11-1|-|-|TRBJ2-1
ASSLLGGYNEQF
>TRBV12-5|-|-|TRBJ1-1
ASGFGGWTEAF
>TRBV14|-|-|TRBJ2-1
ASSQGRREYNEQF
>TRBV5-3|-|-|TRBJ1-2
ARSPPDGREGIYGYT
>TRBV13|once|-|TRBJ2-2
ASSLRGAGELF
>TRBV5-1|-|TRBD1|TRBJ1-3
ASSPNPTGLAAIY
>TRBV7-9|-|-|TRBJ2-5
ASSLSQEGTQY
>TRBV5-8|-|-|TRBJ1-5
ASSLMTGSNQPQH
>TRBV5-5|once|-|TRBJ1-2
ASSLVDGAYGYT
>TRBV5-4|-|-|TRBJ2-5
ASSLTGYQETQY
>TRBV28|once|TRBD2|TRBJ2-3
ASSQRGSTDTQY
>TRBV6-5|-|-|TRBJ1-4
ASSYSGSQGEKLF